The 16 T cell receptor beta chains below come from one sample, sequenced in a study of Ad26.COV2.S vaccination and SARS-CoV-2 variants. Stated treatment: some 19 received Ad26.COV2.S at low or high dose, single or two shots; roughly 5 received placebo; per-sample allocation not given. Following the first vaccine or placebo injection, samples were taken on day 63. Produced via immunoSEQ multiplex PCR; TCRdb's table is partial and in-frame only. The profile covers approximately 450,000 clones, with 80% to 95% appearing a single time and roughly an eighth taken by the ten largest. The source was peripheral blood, collected in a trial of Ad26.COV2.S vaccine versus placebo. The origin of the receptors is a person aged 18 to 59 who received the Ad26.COV2.S COVID-19 vaccine or a placebo.

This clone was recorded once. The rearrangement links TRBV14 to TRBJ2-3, with 9 bases lining up with TRBD2. J lost 6 bases, V lost 2 bases, and 9 bases had no gene match. The CDR3 runs 16 residues. Germline V gives CDR1 SGHDN, CDR2 FVKESK. The DNA for the CDR3 is TGTGCCAGCAGCCAAATAGCGGGAGTTTTTTCCGATACGCAGTATTTT. It is translated as CASSQIAGVFSDTQYF.

V and J are TRBV11-2 and TRBJ2-1; the D is unclear. There are 16 residues in the CDR3. Germline V CDR1 and CDR2: SGHAT, FQNNGV. The ends were cut back, 1 base at V and 0 bases at J, with 10 bases in the middle. CDR3 in amino acids: CASSLAPLGSYNEQFF. CDR3 bases: TGTGCCAGCAGCTTAGCCCCGTTGGGCTCCTACAATGAGCAGTTCTTC.

The V call is TRBV19, the J call TRBJ2-5; 14 bases are a match to TRBD2. Germline-derived CDR1 and CDR2 are LNHDA and SQIVND (reference sequence). CDR3 length: 17 amino acids. With V trimmed by 0 bases and J by 5 bases, 5 bases remained unmatched. The CDR3 spells CASSIDRTSGRKETQYF. The CDR3 DNA follows: TGTGCCAGTAGTATAGATCGGACTAGCGGGAGGAAGGAGACCCAGTACTTC.

The chain carries TRBV19 and TRBJ2-5; D might be TRBD1 (6 bases). Trimming removed 2 bases at V and 5 bases at J, with 18 bases between. The CDR3 has 16 amino acids. Per the germline V gene, CDR1 is LNHDA and CDR2 is SQIVND (reference sequence). The CDR3: CASSIQDGGTGETQYF. The CDR3 DNA reads as TGTGCCAGTAGTATACAGGACGGCGGCACAGGGGAGACCCAGTACTTC.

Ten or more counts support this clone. V gene TRBV3-1 (or the pseudogene TRBV3-2) combines with J gene TRBJ1-5; the D is unclear. V was cut by 0 bases and J by 6 bases, with 12 bases left in between. Germline V lookup: CDR1 LGHDT, CDR2 YNNKEL (reference sequence). The CDR3 has 15 residues. CDR3 DNA sequence: TGTGCCAGCAGCCAAGATCGGGCGGAGGGTCAGCCCCAGCATTTT. Encoded protein: CASSQDRAEGQPQHF.

The chain recombines TRBV4-3 with TRBJ2-3; D gene unclear. Trimming removed 4 bases from V and 8 bases from J, with 16 bases in between. There are 14 residues in the CDR3. The germline CDR1 and CDR2 sequences are LGHNA and YSLEER. The CDR3 reads CASSPIPVMGTQYF. The CDR3 coding sequence is TGCGCCAGCAGCCCGATCCCCGTAATGGGTACGCAGTATTTT.

This clone was found once. The rearrangement uses TRBV5-8 and TRBJ2-2; D is unresolved. Trimming removed 0 bases from V and 4 bases from J, with 7 bases in between. CDR1 is SGHTS and CDR2 is YDEGEE in the germline V gene. CDR3 length: 14 residues. The CDR3, as DNA: TGTGCCAGCAGCTTGGTCCAGTTCACCGGGGAGCTGTTTTTT. This encodes CASSLVQFTGELFF. Complete variable domain (other parts from reference TRBV5-8 and TRBJ2-2): EAGVTQSPTHLIKTRGQQATLRCSPISGHTSVYWYQQALGLGLQFLLWYDEGEERNRGNFPPRFSGRQFPNYSSELNVNALELEDSALYLCASSLVQFTGELFFGEGSRLTVL.

The chain links TRBV4-1 to TRBJ2-3, with 10 bases aligning to TRBD2. CDR3 length: 17 residues. CDR1 and CDR2 (germline): MGHRA, YSYEKL. V gave up 3 bases and J gave up 2 bases; unmatched junction bases: 8. CDR3 bases: TGCGCCAGCAGCCAGTTTTGGACTAGCGGCACCACAGATACGCAGTATTTT. Translation gives CASSQFWTSGTTDTQYF.

The J gene is TRBJ1-1, the V gene TRBV28; a possible D gene is TRBD1 (6 bases). V gave up 8 bases and J gave up 3 bases, with 13 bases separating them. Germline values: CDR1 MDHEN, CDR2 SYDVKM. This CDR3 spans 13 amino acids. The DNA for the CDR3 is TGTGCCAGCCTACGCCGGGGGCACACTGAAGCTTTCTTT. It specifies CASLRRGHTEAFF. The complete variable domain, with remaining parts taken from reference TRBV28 and TRBJ1-1, reads DVKVTQSSRYLVKRTGEKVFLECVQDMDHENMFWYRQDPGLGLRLIYFSYDVKMKEKGDIPEGYSVSREKKERFSLILESASTNQTSMYLCASLRRGHTEAFFGQGTRLTVV.

J is TRBJ2-5 and V is TRBV20-1; D possibly matches TRBD1 or TRBD2 (5 bases each). This CDR3 comprises 11 residues. V was clipped by 3 bases and J by 5 bases, with 7 bases between them. In germline, CDR1 is DFQATT, CDR2 SNEGSKA (reference sequence). This CDR3 is CSASWGETQYF. CDR3 DNA: TGCAGTGCTAGTTGGGGGGAGACCCAGTACTTC.

The chain links TRBV19 to TRBJ2-3, with no clear D. Trimming removed 6 bases at V and 4 bases at J, with 8 bases between. Germline V CDR1 and CDR2: LNHDA, SQIVND (reference sequence). The CDR3 has 12 amino acids. CDR3 in DNA: TGTGCCAGTAGAGGATCCGCAGATACGCAGTATTTT. It specifies CASRGSADTQYF.

The chain has TRBV18 and TRBJ2-7; 7 nucleotides match TRBD1. The J segment lost 2 bases and the V segment lost 7 bases, leaving 8 bases of the junction unmatched. Germline CDR1 and CDR2: KGHSH and LQKENI. CDR3 length equals 14 residues. CDR3 in amino acids: CASFNRDRPYEQYF. The CDR3 DNA follows: TGTGCCAGCTTCAACCGGGACAGACCCTACGAGCAGTACTTC.

This sequence joins TRBV2 and TRBJ1-2; 9 bases fit TRBD1. V was pared by 6 bases and J by 5 bases, with 4 bases of the junction left unmatched. Germline-derived CDR1 and CDR2 are SNHLY and FYNNEI. CDR3 size: 13 residues. CDR3 coding DNA: TGTGCCAGCAGGGGACAGGGTGTTTATGGCTACACCTTC. Amino acid sequence: CASRGQGVYGYTF.

The DNA for the CDR3 is TGTGCCAGCAGTTATAGACAGGGCCTGGCTAATGAAAAACTGTTTTTT. It translates to CASSYRQGLANEKLFF. The chain recombines TRBV6-5 with TRBJ1-4; 7 bases map to TRBD1. This CDR3 comprises 16 residues. Germline CDR1 reads MNHEY; CDR2 reads SVGAGI. V gave up 3 bases and J gave up 3 bases; unmatched junction bases: 7.

This chain joins TRBV6-6 and TRBJ2-7; D uncertain. In germline, CDR1 is MNHNY, CDR2 SVGAGI (reference sequence). V gave up 2 bases and J gave up 3 bases, with 2 bases separating them. This CDR3 has 11 residues. The CDR3 sequence is CASSYRYEQYF. In nucleotides, the CDR3 is TGTGCCAGCAGTTACCGCTACGAGCAGTACTTC.

This clone appeared once. The chain uses TRBV4-2 and TRBJ2-7; 9 positions match TRBD2. The germline V gene encodes CDR1 LGHNA and CDR2 YNFKEQ. With 0 bases clipped from V and 3 bases from J, the junction kept 6 bases outside the gene matches. The CDR3 is 16 residues long. CDR3 DNA: TGTGCCAGCAGCCAAGAAGGTAGCGGGAGAGGCTACGAGCAGTACTTC. As protein: CASSQEGSGRGYEQYF.